This TCR delta chain is from a study of γδ T cells in repeated Plasmodium falciparum infection. About the study: Each infection was followed by sampling at 21 days, plus baseline and some pre-infection draws. Study observations and caveats: One small rural Malian village, predominantly a single ethnic group, supplied the cohort.

This clone was recorded many times. As yet, its antigen is unknown. This DNA's translation and the protein TCRdb lists, from a much larger clone, do not match at residue 11, likely due to a read error; the protein shown is translated from the DNA. TRG and TRD sequences were obtained from every sorted gammadelta sample. TCRdb used CATT to re-call clones from the multiplex PCR reads. The sample lists tens of thousands of delta-chain clones, approximately 1.5% occurring once. Gammadelta T cells were flow-sorted from PBMC into Vgamma9/Vdelta2+ and Vdelta2-negative populations for bulk analysis. The CDR3 has 19 residues. Losses at the gene ends were 4 bases for V and 2 bases for J; bases not matched to a gene: 23. Germline V CDR1 and CDR2: TVYSNPD, GDNSRS (reference sequence).

The receptor comes from a pool of human donors (malaria-infected and uninfected, not separated). Sequences were obtained from gamma-delta T cells from blood. The genes are TRDV3 and TRDJ1; TRDD3 aligns across 9 bases. The CDR3 DNA sequence: TGTGCCTCCGAGAGGCCCGGTTGGGGGATATGCGGACAAACCGATAAACTCATCTTT. Protein sequence: CASERPGWGICGQTDKLIF.